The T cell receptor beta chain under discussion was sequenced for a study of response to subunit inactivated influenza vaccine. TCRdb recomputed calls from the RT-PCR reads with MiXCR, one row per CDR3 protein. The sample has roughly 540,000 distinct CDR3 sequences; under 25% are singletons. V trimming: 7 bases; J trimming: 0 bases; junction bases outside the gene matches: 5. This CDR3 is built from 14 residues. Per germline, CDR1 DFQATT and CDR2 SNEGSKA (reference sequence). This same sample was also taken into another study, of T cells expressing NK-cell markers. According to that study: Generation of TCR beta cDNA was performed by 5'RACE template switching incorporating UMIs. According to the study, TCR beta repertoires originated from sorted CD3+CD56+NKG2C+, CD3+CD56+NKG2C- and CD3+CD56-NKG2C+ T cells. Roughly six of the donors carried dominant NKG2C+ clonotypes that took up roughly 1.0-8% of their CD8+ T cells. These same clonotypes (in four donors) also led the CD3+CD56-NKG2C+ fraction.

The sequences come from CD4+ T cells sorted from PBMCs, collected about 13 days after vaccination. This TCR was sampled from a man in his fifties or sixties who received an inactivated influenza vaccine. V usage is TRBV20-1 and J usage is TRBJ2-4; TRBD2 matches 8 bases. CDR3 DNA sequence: TGCAGTGAGCGGGGGAATGGAGCCAAAAACATTCAGTACTTC. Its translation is CSERGNGAKNIQYF.